The next 22 T cell receptor beta chains were all read from a single sample in a study of cytomegalovirus exposure and HLA in healthy donors. Using immunoSEQ multiplex PCR, the repertoire was profiled, and TCRdb retains in-frame clones only, with some absent. The data show around 120,000 clones, 88% seen once. Sequencing was performed on PBMCs. These receptors were taken from a woman aged 18-29 years in good health and CMV-seropositive.

The CDR3 region is CASSGLRGTGELFF. The CDR3 region has the DNA TGTGCCAGCAGCGGCCTTAGGGGCACCGGGGAGCTGTTTTTT. The rearrangement joins TRBV13 to TRBJ2-2, with D perhaps TRBD1 (5 bases). Trimming took 5 bases from V and 4 from J, leaving 11 bases between them. Germline lookup yields CDR1 PRHDT and CDR2 FYEKMQ (reference sequence). This CDR3 has 14 residues. Complete variable domain (other parts from reference TRBV13 and TRBJ2-2): AAGVIQSPRHLIKEKRETATLKCYPIPRHDTVYWYQQGPGQDPQFLISFYEKMQSDKGSIPDRFSAQQFSDYHSELNMSSLELGDSALYFCASSGLRGTGELFFGEGSRLTVL.

V is TRBV21-1 and J is TRBJ2-5; the D segment call TRBD1 is taken from the table without a DNA check. TRBV21-1 is noted as a pseudogene. CDR3 length equals 16 residues. CDR3 nucleotides: TGTGCCAGCAGCCCCCCCCAGACAGGAAAACAAGAGACCCAGTACTTC. This sequence encodes CASSPPQTGKQETQYF.

This chain joins TRBV4-3 and TRBJ2-2; D is perhaps TRBD1 (5 bases). With 2 bases removed from V and 3 bases from J, the gap between germline ends came to 13 bases. The CDR3 has 16 amino acids. Per germline, CDR1 LGHNA and CDR2 YSLEER. CDR3 coding DNA: TGCGCCAGCAGCCAACCGGACACCTTGGACACCGGGGAGCTGTTTTTT. It codes for CASSQPDTLDTGELFF.

The chain combines TRBV27 with TRBJ2-3, with 8 bases identical to TRBD1. Germline CDR1 is MNHEY and CDR2 is SMNVEV (reference sequence). J was trimmed by 12 bases and V by 4 bases; bases with no gene match: 6. This CDR3 is built from 12 residues. The CDR3 sequence: CASSSGQGTQYF. The CDR3 nucleotides read TGTGCCAGCAGTTCAGGACAGGGAACTCAGTATTTT.

The chain employs TRBV5-1 and TRBJ2-5, with 7 nucleotides matching TRBD2. With 4 bases clipped from V and 3 bases from J, the junction kept 6 bases outside the gene matches. CDR3 size: 14 residues. Germline CDR1 is SGHRS and CDR2 is YFSETQ. CDR3: CASSAGLVKETQYF. DNA for the CDR3: TGCGCCAGCAGCGCCGGACTAGTCAAAGAGACCCAGTACTTC.

The chain joins TRBV27 to TRBJ2-1; TRBD2 matches at 11 bases. This CDR3 region has 16 residues. In germline, CDR1 is MNHEY, CDR2 SMNVEV (reference sequence). V lost 5 bases to trimming and J lost 2 bases; unmatched junction nucleotides: 5. The CDR3 sequence: CASSLTSGATYNEQFF. The DNA for the CDR3 is TGTGCCAGCAGTCTGACTAGCGGGGCCACCTACAATGAGCAGTTCTTC.

The rearrangement links TRBV4-2 to TRBJ1-4; D possibly corresponds to TRBD1 (5 bases). The germline gives CDR1 LGHNA, CDR2 YNFKEQ. The CDR3 runs to 14 residues. V lost 4 bases and J lost 7, with 13 bases in between. CDR3 loop: CASSPRGGAEKLFF. The CDR3 DNA is TGTGCCAGCAGCCCCCGGGGGGGTGCTGAAAAACTGTTTTTT.

This chain connects TRBV7-2 to TRBJ1-1; D not resolved. The CDR3 loop spans 16 amino acids. Germline CDR1 reads SGHTA; CDR2 reads FQGNSA. The V gene lost 5 bases and the J gene lost 5 bases, with 21 bases spanning the gap. The DNA of the CDR3 is TGTGCCAGCAGCCTCAACGCCGTGGCAGCCGGGACTGAAGCTTTCTTT. Residues: CASSLNAVAAGTEAFF.

In its sample, this clone was seen a few times. The V gene is TRBV11-2, the J gene TRBJ1-2; D is uncertain. The CDR3 covers 12 residues. V was pared by 0 bases and J by 9 bases, with 8 bases between. Germline-derived CDR1 and CDR2 are SGHAT and FQNNGV. The DNA of the CDR3 is TGTGCCAGCAGCTTAGATGCCTACCGCTACACCTTC. It is translated as CASSLDAYRYTF.

The rearrangement uses TRBV11-2 and TRBJ2-2, with TRBD2 as a possible D gene (6 bases). V was trimmed by 4 bases and J by 0 bases, leaving 12 bases between them. Germline lookup yields CDR1 SGHAT and CDR2 FQNNGV. CDR3 length equals 16 residues. Here the CDR3 reads CASSSPGTPNTGELFF. CDR3 nucleotide sequence: TGTGCCAGCAGCTCCCCAGGGACTCCGAACACCGGGGAGCTGTTTTTT.

This chain links TRBV4-2 with TRBJ2-5; 15 bases agree with TRBD2. In germline, CDR1 is LGHNA, CDR2 YNFKEQ. V was pared by 4 bases and J by 4 bases, with 10 bases of the junction left unmatched. This CDR3 is built from 18 residues. CDR3 in amino acids: CASSPSRTSGGVGETQYF. The CDR3 DNA reads TGTGCCAGCAGCCCCAGCCGGACTAGCGGGGGGGTTGGAGAGACCCAGTACTTC.

The V and J genes are TRBV28 and TRBJ1-5, with TRBD1 matching 7 bases. Trimming cost V 3 bases and J 0 bases; bases outside gene matches: 2. The CDR3 loop spans 15 amino acids. Germline V lookup: CDR1 MDHEN, CDR2 SYDVKM. CDR3 amino acids: CASSLGTVSNQPQHF. As DNA, the CDR3 is TGTGCCAGCAGTTTGGGGACAGTTAGCAATCAGCCCCAGCATTTT. Based on the CDR3 plus reference TRBV28 and TRBJ1-5, the full variable domain is DVKVTQSSRYLVKRTGEKVFLECVQDMDHENMFWYRQDPGLGLRLIYFSYDVKMKEKGDIPEGYSVSREKKERFSLILESASTNQTSMYLCASSLGTVSNQPQHFGDGTRLSIL.

The rearrangement links TRBV18 to TRBJ1-1; the match to TRBD1 covers 7 bases. The CDR3 extends over 16 amino acids. V dropped 1 base and J dropped 3; count of bases not matched to a gene: 8. The germline V gene encodes CDR1 KGHSH and CDR2 LQKENI. The CDR3 DNA follows: TGTGCCAGCTCACCACGGCAGGGGGTGGAGGACACTGAAGCTTTCTTT. Its protein product is CASSPRQGVEDTEAFF.

The CDR3 is CASSLGTRVTTQYF. The CDR3 region has the DNA TGTGCCAGCAGCTTGGGTACACGGGTGACTACGCAGTATTTT. The chain has TRBV11-2 and TRBJ2-3; no clear D. The CDR3 is 14 amino acids. V was cut by 3 bases and J by 8 bases, with 15 bases left in between. The germline V gene has CDR1 SGHAT and CDR2 FQNNGV.

This clone was seen just once. This chain connects TRBV2 to TRBJ1-2; D is ambiguous. The ends were cut back, 6 bases at V and 0 bases at J, with 8 bases in the middle. The germline V gene encodes CDR1 SNHLY and CDR2 FYNNEI. The CDR3 runs to 13 residues. The CDR3 protein is CASSDTANYGYTF. As DNA, the CDR3 is TGTGCCAGCAGCGACACAGCTAACTATGGCTACACCTTC.

Concerning this clone: Other DNA sequences in the same sample also yield this CDR3. The CDR3 DNA reads as TGTGCCAGCAGCTTAGGGCAGGGGGGCTACGAGCAGTACTTC. Translated, it gives CASSLGQGGYEQYF. The rearrangement links TRBV11-2 to TRBJ2-7, with D perhaps TRBD1 (7 bases). The CDR3 length is 14 residues. V lost 1 base and J 3 bases, leaving 10 bases between the germline ends. Looked up from germline, CDR1 is SGHAT and CDR2 is FQNNGV.

The chain uses TRBV6-5 and TRBJ2-3; possibly TRBD1 for D (5 bases). The CDR3 length is 14 residues. V was trimmed by 4 bases and J by 0 bases, leaving 8 bases between them. In germline, CDR1 is MNHEY, CDR2 SVGAGI. The CDR3 here is CASSSDRSTDTQYF. The CDR3 bases are TGTGCCAGCAGTTCCGACAGAAGCACAGATACGCAGTATTTT.

This sequence joins TRBV5-6 and TRBJ1-2, with D tentatively TRBD1 (5 bases). The CDR3 length is 12 residues. Per the germline V gene, CDR1 is SGHDT and CDR2 is YYEEEE. V was trimmed by 4 bases and J by 12 bases, leaving 16 bases between them. The CDR3 loop is CASSLNRRGNTF. As DNA, the CDR3 is TGTGCCAGCAGCCTAAATAGGAGGGGCAACACCTTC.

The J gene is TRBJ2-1, the V gene TRBV10-3; no reliable D call. V lost 0 bases and J lost 5, with 5 bases in between. Per germline, CDR1 ENHRY and CDR2 SYGVKD. The CDR3 consists of 13 residues. In nucleotides, the CDR3 is TGTGCCATCAGTGAGTCGGGCAACAATGAGCAGTTCTTC. It specifies CAISESGNNEQFF.

The gene calls are TRBV19 and TRBJ1-3; 7 bases agree with TRBD1. The junction had 5 bases not matched to a gene; V was cut back by 5 bases and J by 7 bases. CDR1 and CDR2 from the germline V gene are LNHDA and SQIVND (reference sequence). This CDR3 region has 13 residues. CDR3 in DNA: TGTGCCAGTAGTGCGACAGGGTCGAACACCATATATTTT. Its protein is CASSATGSNTIYF.

This sequence joins TRBV30 and TRBJ1-2; 7 bases fit TRBD1. Germline loops: CDR1 GTSNPN, CDR2 SVGIG (reference sequence). This CDR3 has 13 amino acids. V gave up 8 bases and J gave up 10 bases; unmatched junction bases: 16. Here the CDR3 reads CAGIRDSSFDYTF. The CDR3 DNA reads TGTGCCGGGATCCGGGACAGCAGTTTTGACTACACCTTC.

The rearrangement links TRBV11-2 to TRBJ1-2, with TRBD1 matching 8 bases. With V trimmed by 2 bases and J by 7 bases, 9 bases remained unmatched. The CDR3 sequence is 15 residues long. Looked up from germline, CDR1 is SGHAT and CDR2 is FQNNGV. For the CDR3, the DNA is TGTGCCAGCAGCTTATCTAGGACAGGGCTCTTTGGCTACACCTTC. Translating it yields CASSLSRTGLFGYTF.